This TCR beta chain originates from a study of human T cells and chemical hapten exposure (dated by TCRdb to about 2021). Turning to the overall study: For sensitization, 2% DPC in acetone was applied to a 2 cm by 2 cm area of upper inner arm skin. Throughout the roughly 25-week study period, patients were also given weekly therapeutic DPC doses on the scalp. Patch tests used Finn chambers with 0.01% DPC on the upper back, scored after 6 days by International Contact Dermatitis Research Group standards. The patient cohort, mostly female, included alopecia areata with under or over 50% scalp involvement, alopecia totalis and alopecia universalis. Libraries were combined into a pool for sequencing, and differences in TCR yield between samples came mainly from small differences in library volumes within the pool. This study followed changes in the peripheral blood TCR repertoire in vivo during primary and secondary sensitization of alopecia patients to the hapten diphenylcyclopropenone (DPC). Blood samples were taken from patients before sensitization (week 0) and then at 2, 6 and about 24 weeks after DPC sensitization. Blood for TCR sequencing was provided by twenty-nine alopecia patients at one to four time points (pre-sensitization, 2, 6 and 24 weeks).

Libraries were made using RACE. TCRdb names NextSeq 500 as the instrument used. During library preparation, unique molecular identifiers were attached to individual cDNA molecules so that TCRs could be counted quantitatively and reproducibly. From each blood RNA sample, both TCR alpha and TCR beta chains were sequenced. The authors' analysis ran thus. A median of about 87,000 TCRs per sample was observed, with a range of about 23,224 to 690,600. The Decombinator software suite was used to annotate the V, J and CDR3 of the TCR reads. For PS versus PT1 abundance plots, all samples were subsampled to the same number of TCRs (28,000). Expanded TCRs were defined as absent before sensitization and observed at least eight times at the 2-week time point. The public reads were reanalyzed by TCRdb: fastp trimming at Q25, MiXCR alignment, in-frame beta chains only. Rows with a matching CDR3 protein are joined into one entry that keeps the most common DNA and genes. The V and J calls, along with clone size, are taken from TCRdb and not from the paper's own processing. The sample profile shows 60,000 to 70,000 distinct CDR3 sequences; approximately 11% of them were found once. The ten largest account for roughly 5.2% of the sample.

In its sample, this clonotype was seen a few times. There is no known antigen for this receptor. The input lacks base qualities; no much larger clone sits a single base away. Taken with the paper, the label for time point translates to: pre-sensitization, week 0. The treatment or condition label for this specimen denotes: therapeutic diphenylcyclopropenone sensitization with weekly scalp DPC. Blood at each patch-test visit was drawn before the patch test was applied. To be eligible, patients had to be aged 18 to 70, diagnosed with alopecia and judged suitable for DPC therapy, while pregnant patients were excluded. Total RNA was extracted from unfractionated whole blood that had been collected in Tempus Blood RNA tubes. V gives up 4 bases and J gives up 2 bases, and the segment between their germline ends measures 18 bases. The germline V gene sets CDR1 to MNHEY and CDR2 to SVGEGT. The cysteine opens and the phenylalanine closes a CDR3 of 16 amino acids. Only the CDR3 part of the read is kept: 48 bases, read in frame from the first base.

Results the study describes overall, beyond this receptor: Compared with pre-sensitization or healthy control sets, expanded TCRs formed significantly more large CDR3 similarity clusters, which is consistent with antigen-driven responses. After repeated subsampling, the strength of the expansion versus patch-test correlation and the threshold at which it became significant changed. Patch test score correlated positively with the number of PT1 expanded TCRs, reaching significance at thresholds 8, 16 and 32 but not at 4. Alopecia, a presumed autoimmune disease, was present in all patients, so the immune response of the patients might differ from that of healthy individuals. DPC sensitization did not change the number of TCRs with a frequency above 1 in 1000, and there was no evidence of changes in global repertoire structure.

This TCR was sampled from a woman in her fifties or sixties with alopecia areata. Some clones in this sample may be carry-over from other donors' samples. The material was whole blood, obtained in connection with sensitization to the hapten diphenylcyclopropenone (DPC). Rearrangement joined TRBV6-2 or TRBV6-3 to TRBJ2-7; the D gene cannot be named for sure. The CDR3 protein sequence reads: CASSFTIRYSTYEQYF. The DNA reads TGTGCCAGCAGTTTTACGATACGGTATTCCACCTACGAGCAGTACTTC.